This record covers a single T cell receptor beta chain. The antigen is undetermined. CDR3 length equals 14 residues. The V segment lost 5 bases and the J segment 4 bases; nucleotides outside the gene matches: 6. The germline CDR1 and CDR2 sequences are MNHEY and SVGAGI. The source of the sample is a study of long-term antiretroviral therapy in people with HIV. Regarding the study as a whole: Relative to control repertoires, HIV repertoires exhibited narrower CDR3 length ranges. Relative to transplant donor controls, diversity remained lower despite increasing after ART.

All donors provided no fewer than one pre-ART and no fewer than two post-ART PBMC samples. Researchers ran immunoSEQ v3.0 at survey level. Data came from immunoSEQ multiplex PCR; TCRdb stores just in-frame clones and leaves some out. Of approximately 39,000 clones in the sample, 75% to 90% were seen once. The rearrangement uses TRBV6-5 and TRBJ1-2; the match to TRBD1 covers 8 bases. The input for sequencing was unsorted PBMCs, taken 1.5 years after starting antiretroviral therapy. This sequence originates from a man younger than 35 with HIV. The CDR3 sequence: CASSKDRGPYGYTF. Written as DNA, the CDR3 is TGTGCCAGCAGTAAAGACAGGGGACCCTATGGCTACACCTTC.